Below are 26 T cell receptor beta chains sequenced from a single sample in a study of monozygotic twins with inflammatory bowel disease (dated by TCRdb to about 2019). Library creation used 5' RACE. The sequencer listed for this sample is Illumina HiSeq 2500. TCRdb reanalyzed the reads, keeping one entry per CDR3 protein sequence and omitting DNA. The table for this sample records about 440,000 distinct CDR3 sequences. Together, the top ten hold about 2.6% of the sample. The sequencing input was blood. The receptor source for this set is a human donor with ulcerative colitis or Crohn's disease, or a healthy co-twin of an affected twin (not recorded which).

The V and J genes are TRBV3-1 and TRBJ2-7; the D call of TRBD2 rests on TCRdb alone, since no DNA is present to check it. The CDR3 runs to 13 residues. The germline CDR1 and CDR2 sequences are LGHDT and YNNKEL (reference sequence). The CDR3 here is CASSPGDLLEQYF.

CDR3 sequence reads: CASSRGAENTEAFF. V gene TRBV7-6 combines with J gene TRBJ1-1; the TCRdb call, TRBD1, lacks DNA for checking. Per germline, CDR1 SGHVS and CDR2 FNYEAQ. The CDR3 runs 14 residues.

The chain joins TRBV27 to TRBJ2-1; the TCRdb D gene call, TRBD2, has no DNA to confirm it. The length of the CDR3 is 16 residues. Germline values: CDR1 MNHEY, CDR2 SMNVEV (reference sequence). The chain's CDR3 is CASSPWGLAGVSEQFF.

CDR3 sequence: CASTGPTSQETQYF. The gene calls are TRBV6-1 and TRBJ2-5; TCRdb's D gene call, TRBD1, goes unchecked for lack of DNA. The CDR3 is 14 amino acids. Germline CDR1 reads MNHNS; CDR2 reads SASEGT.

The rearrangement uses TRBV7-9 and TRBJ1-3. The CDR3 loop spans 15 amino acids. Germline V gene sequence: CDR1 SEHNR, CDR2 FQNEAQ (reference sequence). The CDR3 region is CASSTRTSSGNTIYF.

The V and J genes are TRBV25-1 and TRBJ2-1; with no DNA, the TCRdb D assignment of TRBD2 cannot be verified. Germline loops: CDR1 MGHDK, CDR2 SYGVNS. This CDR3 is 15 amino acids long. CDR3: CASSNSGGGYNEQFF. The complete variable domain, with remaining parts taken from reference TRBV25-1 and TRBJ2-1, reads EADIYQTPRYLVIGTGKKITLECSQTMGHDKMYWYQQDPGMELHLIHYSYGVNSTEKGDLSSESTVSRIRTEHFPLTLESARPSHTSQYLCASSNSGGGYNEQFFGPGTRLTVL.

J is TRBJ2-1 and V is TRBV9. This CDR3 contains 16 residues. Germline-derived CDR1 and CDR2 are SGDLS and YYNGEE. CDR3: CASSVVSGSLYNEQFF.

The chain has TRBV7-2 and TRBJ2-2. Germline values: CDR1 SGHTA, CDR2 FQGNSA. The CDR3 is made up of 14 amino acids. The CDR3 sequence is CASNVGWGTGELFF.

This chain uses TRBV5-1 with TRBJ2-4; TCRdb selects TRBD2, and the lack of DNA leaves this call unchecked. Germline CDR1 SGHRS, CDR2 YFSETQ. This CDR3 is 16 amino acids long. CDR3 sequence reads: CASSTSGGLAKNIQYF.

The chain is built from TRBV18 and TRBJ1-1; TCRdb's D gene call, TRBD1, goes unchecked for lack of DNA. Germline lookup yields CDR1 KGHSH and CDR2 LQKENI. CDR3 length: 13 residues. This CDR3 reads CASSPLSGEAAFF.

This chain uses TRBV28 with TRBJ2-2. CDR3 length: 13 amino acids. Germline V CDR1 and CDR2: MDHEN, SYDVKM. CDR3 residues: CASSPENTGELFF. Full variable domain (missing parts from reference TRBV28 and TRBJ2-2): DVKVTQSSRYLVKRTGEKVFLECVQDMDHENMFWYRQDPGLGLRLIYFSYDVKMKEKGDIPEGYSVSREKKERFSLILESASTNQTSMYLCASSPENTGELFFGEGSRLTVL.

V usage is TRBV4-3 and J usage is TRBJ2-3. The germline V gene has CDR1 LGHNA and CDR2 YSLEER. CDR3 length: 15 residues. CDR3 sequence: CASSQVGSSTDTQYF.

The chain recombines TRBV24-1 with TRBJ2-3; lacking DNA, the TRBD2 call made by TCRdb goes unchecked. The germline V gene has CDR1 KGHDR and CDR2 SFDVKD. The CDR3 sequence is 17 residues long. This CDR3 reads CATSDATTAGGLDTQYF.

The rearrangement uses TRBV12-3 or TRBV12-4 and TRBJ2-3; there is no DNA to check the TCRdb D call of TRBD2. This CDR3 region has 14 residues. CDR3: CAHTSGRSTDTQYF.

The chain combines TRBV7-2 with TRBJ2-5; TCRdb's D call of TRBD1 is untestable without DNA. This CDR3 comprises 15 residues. Per germline, CDR1 SGHTA and CDR2 FQGNSA. Here the CDR3 reads CASSLEGRGQGTQYF.

The J gene is TRBJ1-4, the V gene TRBV5-5. CDR3 size: 18 residues. The V gene's germline CDR1 is SGHKS and CDR2 YYEKEE (reference sequence). CDR3: CASSLVFAIGATNEKLFF.

The rearrangement uses TRBV7-2 and TRBJ2-7; without DNA, the TCRdb call of TRBD2 cannot be checked. Germline CDR1 and CDR2: SGHTA and FQGNSA. The CDR3 contains 14 residues. The CDR3 sequence: CASSGREYSYEQYF.

The chain employs TRBV20-1 and TRBJ2-3; TCRdb gives TRBD2 as the D gene, but with no DNA this cannot be confirmed. CDR3 length equals 17 residues. Per germline, CDR1 DFQATT and CDR2 SNEGSKA (reference sequence). The CDR3: CSASARTSGRVTDTQYF.

This chain links TRBV27 with TRBJ2-7. CDR3 length: 14 amino acids. Germline CDR1 reads MNHEY; CDR2 reads SMNVEV (reference sequence). CDR3: CASSLAGLGDEQYF.

The chain links TRBV29-1 to TRBJ2-3; the D call of TRBD2 rests on TCRdb alone, since no DNA is present to check it. The CDR3 spans 14 residues. The germline V gene has CDR1 SQVTM and CDR2 ANQGSEA. CDR3 protein: CSVLSRSRTDTQYF.

The chain's CDR3 is CAWTGQGNQPQHF. The chain carries TRBV30 and TRBJ1-5; lacking DNA, the TRBD1 call made by TCRdb goes unchecked. CDR1 GTSNPN and CDR2 SVGIG come from the germline V gene (reference sequence). The CDR3 length is 13 residues.

The chain combines TRBV28 with TRBJ2-7; TCRdb returns TRBD2, unconfirmable since there is no DNA. This CDR3 is built from 14 residues. Germline V CDR1 and CDR2: MDHEN, SYDVKM. This chain's CDR3 is CASSGREGLYEQYF.

The chain is built from TRBV5-1 and TRBJ1-1; the TCRdb D gene call, TRBD1, has no DNA to confirm it. The CDR3 consists of 14 residues. Germline V gene sequence: CDR1 SGHRS, CDR2 YFSETQ. This CDR3 reads CASSEGQPNTEAFF.

J is TRBJ2-4 and V is TRBV7-3; the D call of TRBD2 rests on TCRdb alone, since no DNA is present to check it. The CDR3 has 13 residues. Germline CDR1 is SGHTA and CDR2 is FQGTGA. CDR3 sequence reads: CASSLTSGGIQYF.

The chain carries TRBV20-1 and TRBJ2-2; TCRdb proposes TRBD2, but this gene call is untestable without DNA. Looked up from germline, CDR1 is DFQATT and CDR2 is SNEGSKA (reference sequence). The CDR3 is 15 amino acids. The CDR3 is CSARVAGGRTGELFF.

The V gene is TRBV12-3 or TRBV12-4, the J gene TRBJ2-2; the TCRdb D gene call, TRBD1, has no DNA to confirm it. The CDR3 is made up of 15 amino acids. The CDR3 is CASSLKQGGTGELFF.